The clone carrying this TCR beta chain has a single count. Antigen specificity is unknown. Isolation of CD4+ T cells took place after less than 12 days of culture. The vaccine given was either BNT162b2 or mRNA-1273, in two doses. This specimen belongs to a study of vaccination effects on CD4 cells after COVID-19. General observations from the study: Substantial clonal contraction characterized both infection- and vaccine-induced clones late after vaccination.

Produced via immunoSEQ multiplex PCR; TCRdb's table is partial and in-frame only. The data contain around 66,000 clones, around 74% of them singletons. The ends were cut back, 4 bases at V and 2 bases at J, with 8 bases in the middle. Germline V gives CDR1 SQVTM, CDR2 ANQGSEA. The CDR3 runs 12 residues. The material was CD4+ T cells from PBMCs cultured without peptide, obtained after COVID-19 vaccination. The TCR comes from a human donor who received a COVID-19 vaccine. The chain recombines TRBV29-1 with TRBJ2-5, with a possible D match to TRBD1 (6 bases). CDR3 coding DNA: TGCAGCGTTGTCCAGGGGCAAGAGACCCAGTACTTC. The encoded protein is CSVVQGQETQYF.